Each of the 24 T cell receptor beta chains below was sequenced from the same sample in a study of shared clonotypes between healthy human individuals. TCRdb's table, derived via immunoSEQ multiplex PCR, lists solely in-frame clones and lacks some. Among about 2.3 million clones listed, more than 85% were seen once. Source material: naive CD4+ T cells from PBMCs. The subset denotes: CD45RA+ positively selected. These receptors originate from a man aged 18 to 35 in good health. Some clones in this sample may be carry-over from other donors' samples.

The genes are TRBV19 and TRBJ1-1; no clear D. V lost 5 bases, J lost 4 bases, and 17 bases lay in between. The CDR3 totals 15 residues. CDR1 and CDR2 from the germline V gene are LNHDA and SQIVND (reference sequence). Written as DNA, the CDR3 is TGTGCCAGTAGTCTCGGGAGATCAGGAGGCACTGAAGCTTTCTTT. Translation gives CASSLGRSGGTEAFF.

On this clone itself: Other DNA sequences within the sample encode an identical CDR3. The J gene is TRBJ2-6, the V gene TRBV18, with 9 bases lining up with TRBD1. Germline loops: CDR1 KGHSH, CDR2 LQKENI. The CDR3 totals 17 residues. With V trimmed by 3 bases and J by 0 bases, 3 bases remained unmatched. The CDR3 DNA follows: TGTGCCAGCTCACCGGGACAGGGTACCTCTGGGGCCAACGTCCTGACTTTC. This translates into CASSPGQGTSGANVLTF.

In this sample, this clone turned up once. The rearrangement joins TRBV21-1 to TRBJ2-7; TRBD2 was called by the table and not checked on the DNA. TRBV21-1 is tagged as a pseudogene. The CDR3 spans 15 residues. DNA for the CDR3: TGTGCCAGCAGCAAAGAGAGCGGCGGGAGCGTCGAGCAGTACTTC. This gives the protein CASSKESGGSVEQYF.

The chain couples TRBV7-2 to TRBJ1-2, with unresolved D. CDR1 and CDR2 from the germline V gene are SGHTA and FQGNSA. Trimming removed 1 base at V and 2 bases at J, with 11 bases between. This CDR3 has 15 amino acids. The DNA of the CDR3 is TGTGCCAGCAGCTTAGGGGCGCTTACCAACTATGGCTACACCTTC. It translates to CASSLGALTNYGYTF. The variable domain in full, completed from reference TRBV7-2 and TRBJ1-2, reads GAGVSQSPSNKVTEKGKDVELRCDPISGHTALYWYRQSLGQGLEFLIYFQGNSAPDKSGLPSDRFSAERTGGSVSTLTIQRTQQEDSAVYLCASSLGALTNYGYTFGSGTRLTVV.

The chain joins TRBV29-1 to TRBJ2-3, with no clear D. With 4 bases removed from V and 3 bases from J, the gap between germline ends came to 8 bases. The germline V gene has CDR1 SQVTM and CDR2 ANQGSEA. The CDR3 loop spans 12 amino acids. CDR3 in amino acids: CSVVRVTDTQYF. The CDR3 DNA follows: TGCAGCGTTGTAAGGGTAACAGATACGCAGTATTTT.

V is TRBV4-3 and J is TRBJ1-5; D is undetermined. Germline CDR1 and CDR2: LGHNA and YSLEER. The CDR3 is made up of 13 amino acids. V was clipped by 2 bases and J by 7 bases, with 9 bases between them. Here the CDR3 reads CASSQTIGQPQHF. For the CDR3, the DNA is TGCGCCAGCAGCCAAACGATCGGGCAGCCCCAGCATTTT.

The CDR3 nucleotides are TGTGCCAGCTCACCGGGACTGACCGATGAGCAGTTCTTC. It codes for CASSPGLTDEQFF. The chain carries TRBV18 and TRBJ2-1, with D maybe TRBD2 (6 bases). The CDR3 runs 13 residues. Deletions cut 3 bases from V and 8 bases from J, with 11 bases between. The germline V gene encodes CDR1 KGHSH and CDR2 LQKENI.

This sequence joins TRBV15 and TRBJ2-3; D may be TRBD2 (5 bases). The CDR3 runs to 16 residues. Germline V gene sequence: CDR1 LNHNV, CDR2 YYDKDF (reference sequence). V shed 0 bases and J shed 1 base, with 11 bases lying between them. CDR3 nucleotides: TGTGCCACCAGCAGAGATCTAGCTTGGGGCACAGATACGCAGTATTTT. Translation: CATSRDLAWGTDTQYF.

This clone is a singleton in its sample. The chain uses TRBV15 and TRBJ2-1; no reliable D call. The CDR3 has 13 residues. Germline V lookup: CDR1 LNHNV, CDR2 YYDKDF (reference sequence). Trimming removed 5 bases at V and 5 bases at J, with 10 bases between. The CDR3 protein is CATSADRHNEQFF. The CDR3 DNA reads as TGTGCCACCAGCGCCGACCGGCACAATGAGCAGTTCTTC.

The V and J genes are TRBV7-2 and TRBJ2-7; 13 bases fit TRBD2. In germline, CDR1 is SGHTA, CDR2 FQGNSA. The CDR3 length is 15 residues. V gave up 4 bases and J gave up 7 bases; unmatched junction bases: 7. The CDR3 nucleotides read TGTGCCAGCAGCTCGCCGGGACTAGCGGGGATAGAGCAGTACTTC. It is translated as CASSSPGLAGIEQYF.

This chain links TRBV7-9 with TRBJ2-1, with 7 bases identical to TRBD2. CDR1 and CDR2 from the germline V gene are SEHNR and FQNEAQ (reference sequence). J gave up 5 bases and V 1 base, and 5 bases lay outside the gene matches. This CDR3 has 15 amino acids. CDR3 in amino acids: CASSLGSSGNNEQFF. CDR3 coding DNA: TGTGCCAGCAGCTTAGGTTCTAGCGGAAACAATGAGCAGTTCTTC.

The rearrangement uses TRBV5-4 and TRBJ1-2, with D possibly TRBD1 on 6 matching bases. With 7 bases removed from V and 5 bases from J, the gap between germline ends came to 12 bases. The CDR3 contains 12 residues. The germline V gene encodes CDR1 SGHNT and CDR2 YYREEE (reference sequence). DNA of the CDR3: TGTGCCAGCGGGGAAACAGGGTATGGCTACACCTTC. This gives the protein CASGETGYGYTF.

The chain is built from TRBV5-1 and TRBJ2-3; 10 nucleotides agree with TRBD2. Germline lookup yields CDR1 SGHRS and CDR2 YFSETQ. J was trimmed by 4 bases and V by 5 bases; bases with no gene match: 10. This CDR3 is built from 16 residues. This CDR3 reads CASRVTAGGPPDTQYF. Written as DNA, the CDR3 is TGCGCCAGCAGAGTTACAGCGGGAGGGCCCCCAGATACGCAGTATTTT.

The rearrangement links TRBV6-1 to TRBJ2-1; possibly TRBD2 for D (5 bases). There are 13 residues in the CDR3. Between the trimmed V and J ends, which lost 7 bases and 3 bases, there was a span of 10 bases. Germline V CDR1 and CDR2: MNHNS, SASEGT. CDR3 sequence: CASNRAVYNEQFF. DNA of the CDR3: TGTGCCAGCAATAGAGCGGTCTACAATGAGCAGTTCTTC.

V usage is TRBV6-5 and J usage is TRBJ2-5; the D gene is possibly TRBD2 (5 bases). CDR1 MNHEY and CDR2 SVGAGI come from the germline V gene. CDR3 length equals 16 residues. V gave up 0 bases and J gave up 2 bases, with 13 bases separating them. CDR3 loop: CASSYSYGRGQETQYF. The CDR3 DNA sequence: TGTGCCAGCAGTTACTCCTACGGACGGGGTCAAGAGACCCAGTACTTC.

In DNA, the CDR3 is TGCGCCAGCAGTGAATCTAGCGGGAGTGGGTGTAATGAGCAGTTCTTC. It is translated as CASSESSGSGCNEQFF. The chain links TRBV10-1 to TRBJ2-1, with 10 bases matching TRBD2. J was trimmed by 7 bases and V by 3 bases; bases with no gene match: 9. The CDR3 is made up of 16 amino acids. Per germline, CDR1 WNHNN and CDR2 SYGVQD (reference sequence).

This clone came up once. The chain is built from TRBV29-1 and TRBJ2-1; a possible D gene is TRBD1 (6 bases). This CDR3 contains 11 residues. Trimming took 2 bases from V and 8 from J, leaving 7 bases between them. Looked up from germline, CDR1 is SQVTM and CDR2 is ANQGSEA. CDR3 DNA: TGCAGCGTTGAATGGGGGCATGAGCAGTTCTTC. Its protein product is CSVEWGHEQFF.

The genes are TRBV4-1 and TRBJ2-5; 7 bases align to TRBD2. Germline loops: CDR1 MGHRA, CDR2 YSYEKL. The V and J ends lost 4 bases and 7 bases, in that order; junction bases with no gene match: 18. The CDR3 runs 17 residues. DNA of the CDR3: TGCGCCAGCAGCCCCGGCGGCTTGCGGGAGTTGTCGGGGACCCAGTACTTC. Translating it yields CASSPGGLRELSGTQYF.

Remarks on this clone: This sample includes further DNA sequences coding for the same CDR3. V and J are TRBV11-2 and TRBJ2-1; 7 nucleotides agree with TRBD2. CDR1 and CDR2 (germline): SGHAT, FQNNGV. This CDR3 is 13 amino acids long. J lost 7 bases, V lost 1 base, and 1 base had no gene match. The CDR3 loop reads CASSLGGSNEQFF. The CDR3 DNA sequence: TGTGCCAGCAGCTTAGGCGGGAGTAATGAGCAGTTCTTC.

CDR3: CASSLVGDSGNTIYF. The CDR3 DNA is TGTGCCAGCAGCTTGGTGGGGGACAGTGGAAACACCATATATTTT. V and J are TRBV5-6 and TRBJ1-3; the match to TRBD1 covers 7 bases. CDR1 and CDR2 (germline): SGHDT, YYEEEE. CDR3 length: 15 residues. V shed 0 bases, J shed 3 bases, and the junction held 3 bases outside the gene matches.

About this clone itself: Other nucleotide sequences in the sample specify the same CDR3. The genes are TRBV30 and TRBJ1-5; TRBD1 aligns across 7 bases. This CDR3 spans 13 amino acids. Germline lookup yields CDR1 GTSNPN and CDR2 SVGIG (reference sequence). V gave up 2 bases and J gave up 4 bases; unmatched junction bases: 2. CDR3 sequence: CAWSPGGNQPQHF. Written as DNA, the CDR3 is TGTGCCTGGAGTCCAGGGGGTAATCAGCCCCAGCATTTT.

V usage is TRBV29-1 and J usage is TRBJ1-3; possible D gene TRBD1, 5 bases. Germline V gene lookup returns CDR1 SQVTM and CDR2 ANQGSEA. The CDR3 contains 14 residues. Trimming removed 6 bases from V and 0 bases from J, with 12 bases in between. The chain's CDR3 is CSVSPGRSGNTIYF. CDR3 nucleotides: TGCAGCGTGAGCCCGGGGCGCTCTGGAAACACCATATATTTT.

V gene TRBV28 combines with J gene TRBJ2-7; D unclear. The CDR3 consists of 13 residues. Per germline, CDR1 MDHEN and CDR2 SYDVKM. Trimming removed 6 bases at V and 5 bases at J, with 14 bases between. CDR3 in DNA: TGTGCCAGCAGCTGGACGGCGCCTCACGAGCAGTACTTC. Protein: CASSWTAPHEQYF.

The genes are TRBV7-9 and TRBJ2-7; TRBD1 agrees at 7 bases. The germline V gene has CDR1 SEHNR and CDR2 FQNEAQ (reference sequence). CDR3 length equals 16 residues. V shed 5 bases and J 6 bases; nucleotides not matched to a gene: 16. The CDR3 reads CASSKTGQVGRLEQYF. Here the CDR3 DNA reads TGTGCCAGCAGCAAAACCGGACAGGTGGGGAGACTCGAGCAGTACTTC.